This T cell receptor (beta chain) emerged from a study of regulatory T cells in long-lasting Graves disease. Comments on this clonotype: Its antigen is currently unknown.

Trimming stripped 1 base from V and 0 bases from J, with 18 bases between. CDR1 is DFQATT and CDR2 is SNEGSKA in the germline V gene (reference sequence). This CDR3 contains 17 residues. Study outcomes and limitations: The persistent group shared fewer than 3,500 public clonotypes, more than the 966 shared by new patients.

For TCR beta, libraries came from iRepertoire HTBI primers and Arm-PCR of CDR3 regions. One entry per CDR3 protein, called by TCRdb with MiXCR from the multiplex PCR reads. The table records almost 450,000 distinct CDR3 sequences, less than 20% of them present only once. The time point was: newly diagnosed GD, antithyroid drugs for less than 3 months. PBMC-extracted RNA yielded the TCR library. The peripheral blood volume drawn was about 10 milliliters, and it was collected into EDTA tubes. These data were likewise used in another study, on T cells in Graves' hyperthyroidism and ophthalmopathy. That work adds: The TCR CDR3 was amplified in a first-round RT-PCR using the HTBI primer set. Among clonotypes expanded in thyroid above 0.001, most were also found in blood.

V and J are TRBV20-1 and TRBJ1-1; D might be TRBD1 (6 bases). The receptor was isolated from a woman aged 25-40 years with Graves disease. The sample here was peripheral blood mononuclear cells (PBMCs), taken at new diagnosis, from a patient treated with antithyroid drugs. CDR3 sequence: CSARGDAQGSLNTEAFF. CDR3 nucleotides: TGCAGTGCTAGAGGAGACGCACAGGGCTCGTTGAACACTGAAGCTTTCTTT.